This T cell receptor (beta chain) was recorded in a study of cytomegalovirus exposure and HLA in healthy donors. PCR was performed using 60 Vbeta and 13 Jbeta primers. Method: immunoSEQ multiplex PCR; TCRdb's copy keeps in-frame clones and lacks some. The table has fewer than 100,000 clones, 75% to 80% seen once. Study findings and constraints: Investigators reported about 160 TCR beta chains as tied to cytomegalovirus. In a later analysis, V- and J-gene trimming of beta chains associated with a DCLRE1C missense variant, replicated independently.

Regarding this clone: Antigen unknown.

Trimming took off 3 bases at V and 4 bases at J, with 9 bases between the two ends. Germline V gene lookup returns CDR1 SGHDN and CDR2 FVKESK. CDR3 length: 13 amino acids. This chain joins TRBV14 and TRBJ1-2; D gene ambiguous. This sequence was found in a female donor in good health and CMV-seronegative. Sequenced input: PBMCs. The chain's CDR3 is CASSQNEAYGYTF. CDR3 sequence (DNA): TGTGCCAGCAGCCAGAATGAGGCCTATGGCTACACCTTC.